Below, 2 T cell receptor delta chains from the same sample are listed, as sequenced in a study of γδ T cells in repeated Plasmodium falciparum infection. TCRdb re-identified clones in the multiplex PCR reads via CATT. The table has 53,000 or so delta-chain clones, roughly 1.9% seen once; the top ten hold around 25%. Bulk repertoires came from Vgamma9/Vdelta2+ or Vdelta2-negative gammadelta T cells flow-sorted from PBMC. The material sequenced was gamma-delta T cells from blood. The receptor set was obtained from a pool of human donors (malaria-infected and uninfected, not separated).

This clone has at least ten counts. The amino acid sequence in TCRdb belongs to a much larger clone and departs from this DNA's translation at residue 5, likely a sequencing read error; the sequence shown is translated from the DNA. J is TRDJ1 and V is TRDV1, with TRDD3 as a possible D gene (5 bases). Germline V gene sequence: CDR1 TSWWSYY, CDR2 QGS. CDR3 length: 19 residues. The V end was cut by 8 bases, the J end by 0 bases, with 28 bases between. The CDR3 bases are TGTGCTCTTTGGGGCAATAAATTTCGCTGTTCCCCGTACACCGATAAACTCATCTTT. Protein product: CALWGNKFRCSPYTDKLIF.

About this clone itself: Since a far larger clone is one base different, this is likely a read error. This specimen includes other DNA sequences encoding the same CDR3. The J gene is TRDJ1, the V gene TRDV1; 9 bases agree with TRDD2. Losses at the gene ends were 5 bases for V and 3 bases for J; bases not matched to a gene: 37. The V gene's germline CDR1 is TSWWSYY and CDR2 QGS. The CDR3 length is 25 residues. The CDR3: CALGNPLPTVLYLLGSIGASDKLIF. DNA of the CDR3: TGTGCTCTTGGGAACCCCCTTCCTACAGTCCTCTACCTACTGGGTTCGATAGGAGCATCCGATAAACTCATCTTT.